This is a list of T cell receptor beta chains from one sample in a study of cytomegalovirus exposure and HLA in healthy donors. Libraries were prepared by immunoSEQ multiplex PCR; TCRdb keeps only in-frame clonotypes and omits some of them. The repertoire includes roughly 180,000 clones, roughly 81% of them detected once, and around 5% sits in the top ten. The sample taken for sequencing was PBMCs. Every receptor here comes from a girl aged 10-17 years in good health and CMV-seropositive. Both conserved end residues are trimmed from each CDR3. A clone size is listed for some rows: how often the clone was seen (once, few, many), or a class if it is expanded.

J	size	V	CDR3
TRBJ1-5	once	TRBV27	ASRRKRDSKQPQH
TRBJ2-5	NA	TRBV6-1	ASTRGGAGETQY
TRBJ2-7	NA	TRBV10-3	AISVTAPTTSYEQY
TRBJ1-1	NA	TRBV7-8	ASSPDGGGDTEAF
TRBJ1-1	NA	TRBV29-1	SVAPGLNTEAF
TRBJ2-3	few	TRBV9	ASSVGQGDIDTQY
TRBJ2-5	once	TRBV5-1	ASSYRDRGETQY
TRBJ2-1	once	TRBV27	ASSWSGTRLSPYNEQF
TRBJ1-2	NA	TRBV29-1	SVHGQGPNNYGYT
TRBJ2-1	NA	TRBV27	ASRIGSRATNNEQF
TRBJ1-1	NA	TRBV19	ASSKGENTEAF
TRBJ1-6	NA	TRBV19	ASRVQGRSPLH
TRBJ2-4	NA	TRBV6-1	ASSEATRGKNIQY
TRBJ2-3	NA	TRBV5-1	ASSPSTPGGTDTQY
TRBJ2-3	NA	TRBV30	AWKFGGLTDTQY
TRBJ2-1	NA	TRBV10-3	AISESSLALGYNEQF
TRBJ1-2	once	TRBV6-6	ASSPAGRGNYGYT
TRBJ1-2	NA	TRBV2	ASRDTGSYGYT
TRBJ1-2	few	TRBV27	ASSFNSAAYGYT
TRBJ2-5	NA	TRBV9	ASSRGGTGPETQY
TRBJ1-1	NA	TRBV7-3	ASSLSGTGGTEAF
TRBJ1-2	NA	TRBV5-1	ASSLLGGDYGYT
TRBJ1-4	NA	TRBV18	ASSPRGQGALDEKLF
TRBJ2-5	NA	TRBV14	ASSHPLGEYQETQY
TRBJ1-2	NA	TRBV12-5	ASGLTGTGRWLNYGYT
TRBJ1-3	NA	TRBV7-6	ASSFRPGSGNTIY
TRBJ2-5	NA	TRBV27	ASSFLSGNQETQY
TRBJ1-4	NA	TRBV28	ASVGPGTANEKLF
TRBJ2-2	NA	TRBV27	ASSLRVTGELF
TRBJ2-7	NA	TRBV7-8	ASSPTPALSSYEQY
TRBJ1-1	NA	TRBV27	ASSFIENTEAF
TRBJ2-5	NA	TRBV2	ASTRENQETQY
TRBJ2-5	once	TRBV27	ASSLSPPLAGGLQETQY
TRBJ1-2	NA	TRBV5-1	ASSPDRANGYT
TRBJ1-2	NA	TRBV6-5	ASSYSLQAAKAYT
TRBJ2-1	NA	TRBV6-4	ASSDSHGENNEQF
TRBJ1-2	NA	TRBV9	ASSVSWGGDYGYT
TRBJ1-5	NA	TRBV5-4	ASSLGANQPQH
TRBJ1-2	once	TRBV5-1	ASSLEQGSYGYT
TRBJ1-1	NA	TRBV7-6	ASSLWTDMNTEAF
TRBJ1-1	once	TRBV15	ATSRDREGWVNTEAF